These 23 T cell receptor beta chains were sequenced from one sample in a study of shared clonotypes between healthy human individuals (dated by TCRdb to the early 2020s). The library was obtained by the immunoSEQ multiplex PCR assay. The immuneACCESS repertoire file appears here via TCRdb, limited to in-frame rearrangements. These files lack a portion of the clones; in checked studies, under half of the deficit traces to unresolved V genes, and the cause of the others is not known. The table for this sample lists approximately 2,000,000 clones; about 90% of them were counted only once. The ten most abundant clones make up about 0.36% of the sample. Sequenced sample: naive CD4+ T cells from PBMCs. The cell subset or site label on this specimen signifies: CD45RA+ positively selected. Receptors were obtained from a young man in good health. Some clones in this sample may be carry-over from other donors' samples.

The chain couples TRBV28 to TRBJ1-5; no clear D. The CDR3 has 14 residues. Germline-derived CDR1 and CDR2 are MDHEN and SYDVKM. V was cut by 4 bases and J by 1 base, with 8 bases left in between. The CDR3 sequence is CASSYGRSNQPQHF. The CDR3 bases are TGTGCCAGCAGTTATGGAAGGAGCAATCAGCCCCAGCATTTT.

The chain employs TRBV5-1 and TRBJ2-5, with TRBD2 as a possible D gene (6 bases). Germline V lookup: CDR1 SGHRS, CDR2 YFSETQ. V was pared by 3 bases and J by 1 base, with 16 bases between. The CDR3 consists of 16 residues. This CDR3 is CASSSPGLRVQETQYF. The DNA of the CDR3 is TGCGCCAGCAGCTCTCCGGGACTTCGGGTCCAAGAGACCCAGTACTTC.

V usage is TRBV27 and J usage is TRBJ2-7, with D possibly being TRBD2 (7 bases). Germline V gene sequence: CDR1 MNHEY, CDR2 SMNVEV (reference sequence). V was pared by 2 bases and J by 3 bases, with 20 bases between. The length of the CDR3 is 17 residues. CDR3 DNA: TGTGCCAGCAGTTTACAGTTTGTGCGGGGGCAGTACTACGAGCAGTACTTC. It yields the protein CASSLQFVRGQYYEQYF.

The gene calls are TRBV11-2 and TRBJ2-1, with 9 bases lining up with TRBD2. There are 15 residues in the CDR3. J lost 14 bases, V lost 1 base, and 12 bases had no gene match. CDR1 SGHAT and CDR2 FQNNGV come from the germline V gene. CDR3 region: CASSLVAGGPYWEFF. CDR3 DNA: TGTGCCAGCAGCTTAGTCGCGGGAGGGCCTTATTGGGAGTTCTTC.

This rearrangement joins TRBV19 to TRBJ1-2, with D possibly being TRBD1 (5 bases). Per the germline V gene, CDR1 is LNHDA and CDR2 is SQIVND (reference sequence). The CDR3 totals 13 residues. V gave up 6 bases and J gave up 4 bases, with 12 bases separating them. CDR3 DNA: TGTGCCAGTAGGTCAGGAGGGACCTATGGCTACACCTTC. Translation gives CASRSGGTYGYTF.

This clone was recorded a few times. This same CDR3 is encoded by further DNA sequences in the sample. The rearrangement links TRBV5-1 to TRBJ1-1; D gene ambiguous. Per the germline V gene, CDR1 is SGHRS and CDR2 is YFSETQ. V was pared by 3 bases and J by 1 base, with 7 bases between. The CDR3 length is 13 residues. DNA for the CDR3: TGCGCCAGCAGCTCGGGCTCGAACACTGAAGCTTTCTTT. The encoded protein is CASSSGSNTEAFF.

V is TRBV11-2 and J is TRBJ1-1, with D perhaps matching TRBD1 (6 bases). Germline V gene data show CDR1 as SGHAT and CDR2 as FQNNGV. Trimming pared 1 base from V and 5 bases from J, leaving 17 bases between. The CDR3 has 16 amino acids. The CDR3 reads CASSLVTGRSSTEAFF. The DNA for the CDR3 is TGTGCCAGCAGCTTAGTCACAGGGAGGAGCTCGACTGAAGCTTTCTTT.

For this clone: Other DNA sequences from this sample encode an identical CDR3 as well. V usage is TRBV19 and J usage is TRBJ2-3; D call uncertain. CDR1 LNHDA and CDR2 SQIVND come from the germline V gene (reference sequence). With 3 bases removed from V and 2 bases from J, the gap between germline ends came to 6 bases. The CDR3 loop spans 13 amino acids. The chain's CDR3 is CASSIGVTDTQYF. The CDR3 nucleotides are TGTGCCAGTAGTATTGGGGTCACAGATACGCAGTATTTT.

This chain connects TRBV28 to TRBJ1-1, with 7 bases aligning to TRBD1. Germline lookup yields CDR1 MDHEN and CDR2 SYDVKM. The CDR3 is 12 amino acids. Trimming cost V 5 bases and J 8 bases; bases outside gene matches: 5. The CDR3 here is CASSGRDSEAFF. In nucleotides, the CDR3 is TGTGCCAGCAGTGGCCGGGACAGCGAAGCTTTCTTT.

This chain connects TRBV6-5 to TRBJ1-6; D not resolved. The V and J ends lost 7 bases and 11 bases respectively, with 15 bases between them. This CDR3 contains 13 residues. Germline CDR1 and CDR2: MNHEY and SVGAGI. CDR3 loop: CASKDPRVPPLHF. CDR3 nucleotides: TGTGCCAGCAAAGACCCACGGGTGCCACCCCTCCACTTT.

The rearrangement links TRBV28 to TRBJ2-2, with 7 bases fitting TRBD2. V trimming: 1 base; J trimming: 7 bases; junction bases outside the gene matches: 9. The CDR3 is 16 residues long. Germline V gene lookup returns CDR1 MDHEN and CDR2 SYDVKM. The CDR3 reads CASSLFVGGPGGELFF. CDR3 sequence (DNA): TGTGCCAGCAGTTTATTCGTGGGAGGGCCTGGCGGGGAGCTGTTTTTT.

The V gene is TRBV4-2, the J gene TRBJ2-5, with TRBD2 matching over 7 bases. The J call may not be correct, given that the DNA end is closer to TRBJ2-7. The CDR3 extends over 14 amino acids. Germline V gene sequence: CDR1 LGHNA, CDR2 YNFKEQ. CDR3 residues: CASSRRTREDEQYF. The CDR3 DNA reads TGTGCCAGCAGCCGAAGGACTCGGGAGGACGAGCAGTACTTC.

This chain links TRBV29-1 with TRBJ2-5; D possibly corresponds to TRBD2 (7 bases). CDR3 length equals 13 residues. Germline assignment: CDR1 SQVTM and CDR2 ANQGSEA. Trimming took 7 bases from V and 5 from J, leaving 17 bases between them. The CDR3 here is CSGARGAGETQYF. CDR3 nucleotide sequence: TGCAGCGGAGCACGGGGGGCGGGGGAGACCCAGTACTTC. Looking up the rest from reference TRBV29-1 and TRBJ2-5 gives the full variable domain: SAVISQKPSRDICQRGTSLTIQCQVDSQVTMMFWYRQQPGQSLTLIATANQGSEATYESGFVIDKFPISRPNLTFSTLTVSNMSPEDSSIYLCSGARGAGETQYFGPGTRLLVL.

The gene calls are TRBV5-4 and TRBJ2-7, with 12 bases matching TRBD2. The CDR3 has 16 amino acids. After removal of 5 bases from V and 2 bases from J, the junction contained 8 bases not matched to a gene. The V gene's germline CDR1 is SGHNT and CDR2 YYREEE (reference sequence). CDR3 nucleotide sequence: TGTGCCAGCAGACGGACTAGCGGGACCGCGGCCTACGAGCAGTACTTC. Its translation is CASRRTSGTAAYEQYF.

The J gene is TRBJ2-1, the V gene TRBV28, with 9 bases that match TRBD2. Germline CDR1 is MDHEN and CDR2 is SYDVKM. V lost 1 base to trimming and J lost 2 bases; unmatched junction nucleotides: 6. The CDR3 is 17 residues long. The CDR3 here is CASSLYLAGEPYNEQFF. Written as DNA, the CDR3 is TGTGCCAGCAGTTTATATTTAGCGGGAGAACCCTACAATGAGCAGTTCTTC.

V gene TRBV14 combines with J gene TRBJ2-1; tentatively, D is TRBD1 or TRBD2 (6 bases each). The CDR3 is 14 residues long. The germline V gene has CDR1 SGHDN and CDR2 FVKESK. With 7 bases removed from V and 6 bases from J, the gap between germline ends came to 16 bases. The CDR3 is CASTQGGLVNEQFF. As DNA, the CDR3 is TGTGCCAGCACACAAGGGGGACTTGTCAATGAGCAGTTCTTC.

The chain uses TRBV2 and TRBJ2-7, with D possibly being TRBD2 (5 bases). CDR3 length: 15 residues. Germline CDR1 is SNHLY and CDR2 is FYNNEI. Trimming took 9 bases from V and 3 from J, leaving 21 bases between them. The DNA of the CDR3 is TGTGCCAGAGGCCCTGAGTCGGGGTTAGGCTACGAGCAGTACTTC. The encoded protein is CARGPESGLGYEQYF.

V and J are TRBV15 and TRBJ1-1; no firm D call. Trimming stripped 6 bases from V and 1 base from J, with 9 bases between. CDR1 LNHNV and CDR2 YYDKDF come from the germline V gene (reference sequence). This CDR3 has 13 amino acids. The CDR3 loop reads CATRGGRNTEAFF. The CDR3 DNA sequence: TGTGCCACCAGAGGAGGGAGGAACACTGAAGCTTTCTTT.

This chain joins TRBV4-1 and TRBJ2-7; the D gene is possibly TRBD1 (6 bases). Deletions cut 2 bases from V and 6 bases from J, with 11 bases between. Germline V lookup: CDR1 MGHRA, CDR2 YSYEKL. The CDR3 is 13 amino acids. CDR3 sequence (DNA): TGCGCCAGCAGCCAATTGCAGGGGATCGAGCAGTACTTC. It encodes CASSQLQGIEQYF.

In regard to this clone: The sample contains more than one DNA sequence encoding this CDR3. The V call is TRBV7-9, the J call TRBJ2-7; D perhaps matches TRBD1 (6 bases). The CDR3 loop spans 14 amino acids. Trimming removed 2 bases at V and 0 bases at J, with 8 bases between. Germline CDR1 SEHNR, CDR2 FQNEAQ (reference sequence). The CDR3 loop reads CASSLQGTSYEQYF. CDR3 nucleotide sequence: TGTGCCAGCAGCTTACAGGGGACCTCCTACGAGCAGTACTTC.

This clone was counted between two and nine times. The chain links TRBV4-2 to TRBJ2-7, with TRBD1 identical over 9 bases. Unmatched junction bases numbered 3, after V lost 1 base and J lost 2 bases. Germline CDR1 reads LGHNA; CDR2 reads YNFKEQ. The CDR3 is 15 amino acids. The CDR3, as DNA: TGTGCCAGCAGCCAAGCTGGGACAGGGACCTACGAGCAGTACTTC. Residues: CASSQAGTGTYEQYF.

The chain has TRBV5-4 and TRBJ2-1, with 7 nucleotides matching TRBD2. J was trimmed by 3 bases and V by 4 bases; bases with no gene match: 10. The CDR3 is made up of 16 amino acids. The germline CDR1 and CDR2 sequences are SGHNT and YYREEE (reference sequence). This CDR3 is CASSPYASGNYNEQFF. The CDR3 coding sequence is TGTGCCAGCAGCCCCTATGCAAGCGGGAACTACAATGAGCAGTTCTTC. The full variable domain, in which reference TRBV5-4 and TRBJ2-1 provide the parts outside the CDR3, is ETGVTQSPTHLIKTRGQQVTLRCSSQSGHNTVSWYQQALGQGPQFIFQYYREEENGRGNFPPRFSGLQFPNYSSELNVNALELDDSALYLCASSPYASGNYNEQFFGPGTRLTVL.

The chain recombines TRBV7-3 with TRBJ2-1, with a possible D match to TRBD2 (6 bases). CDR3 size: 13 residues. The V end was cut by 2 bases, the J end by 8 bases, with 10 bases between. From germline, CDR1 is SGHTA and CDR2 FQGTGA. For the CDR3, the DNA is TGTGCCAGCAGCTTAGGAGGGGATCATGAGCAGTTCTTC. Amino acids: CASSLGGDHEQFF.